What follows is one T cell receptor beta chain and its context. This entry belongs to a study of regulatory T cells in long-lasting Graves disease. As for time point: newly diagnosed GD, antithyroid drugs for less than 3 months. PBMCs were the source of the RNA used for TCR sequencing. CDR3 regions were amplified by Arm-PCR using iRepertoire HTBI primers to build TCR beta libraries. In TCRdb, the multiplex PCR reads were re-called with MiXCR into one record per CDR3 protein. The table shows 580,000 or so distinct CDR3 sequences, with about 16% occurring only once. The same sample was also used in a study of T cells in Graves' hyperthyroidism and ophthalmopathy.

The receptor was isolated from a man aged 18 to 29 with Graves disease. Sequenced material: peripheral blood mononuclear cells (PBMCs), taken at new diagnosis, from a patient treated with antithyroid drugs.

CDR3 nucleotide sequence: TGTGCCAGTCAACAGGGAGCAGATACGCAGTATTTT. Translation: CASQQGADTQYF. The V gene is TRBV2, the J gene TRBJ2-3; D is possibly TRBD1 (6 bases). With 9 bases removed from V and 4 bases from J, the gap between germline ends came to 11 bases. CDR1 is SNHLY and CDR2 is FYNNEI in the germline V gene. The CDR3 extends over 12 amino acids.